The 17 T cell receptor beta chains below come from one sample, sequenced in a study of blood T cell repertoires in COVID-19. Here immunoSEQ multiplex PCR was the method, and the copy in TCRdb shows in-frame clones only, minus some. The data hold about 380,000 clones, with 85% observed a single time. Specimen: peripheral blood. The receptors here all came from a woman aged 18-35 years with acute or convalescent COVID-19.

This sequence joins TRBV18 and TRBJ2-5, with 8 bases matching TRBD1. The CDR3 is 15 amino acids. V lost 5 bases and J lost 5; bases outside the gene matches: 10. Germline V gives CDR1 KGHSH, CDR2 LQKENI. The CDR3 is CASSETGVGGETQYF. CDR3 coding DNA: TGTGCCAGCTCAGAGACAGGGGTTGGCGGGGAGACCCAGTACTTC. Full variable domain (remainder filled in from reference TRBV18 and TRBJ2-5): NAGVMQNPRHLVRRRGQEARLRCSPMKGHSHVYWYRQLPEEGLKFMVYLQKENIIDESGMPKERFSAEFPKEGPSILRIQQVVRGDSAAYFCASSETGVGGETQYFGPGTRLLVL.

The CDR3 here is CASGQGNQPQHF. Written as DNA, the CDR3 is TGTGCCTCGGGACAGGGAAATCAGCCCCAGCATTTT. V usage is TRBV30 and J usage is TRBJ1-5; 9 bases agree with TRBD1. Germline V gene data show CDR1 as GTSNPN and CDR2 as SVGIG (reference sequence). This CDR3 is 12 amino acids long. Unmatched junction bases numbered 2, after V lost 7 bases and J lost 4 bases.

Comments on this clone: Additional DNA sequences in this sample encode the identical CDR3. The rearrangement links TRBV9 to TRBJ2-7, with 9 bases that match TRBD2. CDR3 length equals 13 residues. Germline CDR1 is SGDLS and CDR2 is YYNGEE. Trimming cost V 0 bases and J 5 bases; bases outside gene matches: 0. The CDR3: CASSVGGGDEQYF. CDR3 DNA: TGTGCCAGCAGCGTAGGCGGGGGGGACGAGCAGTACTTC. Combining the CDR3 with reference TRBV9 and TRBJ2-7 gives the whole variable domain DSGVTQTPKHLITATGQRVTLRCSPRSGDLSVYWYQQSLDQGLQFLIQYYNGEERAKGNILERFSAQQFPDLHSELNLSSLELGDSALYFCASSVGGGDEQYFGPGTRLTVT.

The chain employs TRBV7-9 and TRBJ1-5; possible D gene TRBD1, 5 bases. Trimming removed 2 bases at V and 0 bases at J, with 11 bases between. This CDR3 has 16 residues. Per the germline V gene, CDR1 is SEHNR and CDR2 is FQNEAQ (reference sequence). CDR3 residues: CASSLSYQGSNQPQHF. Here the CDR3 DNA reads TGTGCCAGCAGCTTATCGTATCAGGGTAGCAATCAGCCCCAGCATTTT.

This clone was seen only a few times. The chain uses TRBV13 and TRBJ2-7, with D tentatively TRBD1 (6 bases). The CDR3 has 13 residues. Trimming took 0 bases from V and 5 from J, leaving 8 bases between them. CDR1 and CDR2 (germline): PRHDT, FYEKMQ (reference sequence). CDR3 sequence: CASSLGRDNEQYF. The DNA of the CDR3 is TGTGCCAGCAGCTTAGGCAGGGACAACGAGCAGTACTTC. The full variable domain, its missing parts supplied by reference TRBV13 and TRBJ2-7, is AAGVIQSPRHLIKEKRETATLKCYPIPRHDTVYWYQQGPGQDPQFLISFYEKMQSDKGSIPDRFSAQQFSDYHSELNMSSLELGDSALYFCASSLGRDNEQYFGPGTRLTVT.

The V call is TRBV30, the J call TRBJ1-6; weak D call: TRBD1 (5 bases). V was trimmed by 2 bases and J by 4 bases, leaving 18 bases between them. The CDR3 runs 17 residues. Germline-derived CDR1 and CDR2 are GTSNPN and SVGIG (reference sequence). The CDR3 loop reads CAWSPGLTLPYNSPLHF. DNA for the CDR3: TGTGCCTGGAGTCCGGGACTAACATTGCCATATAATTCACCCCTCCACTTT.

CDR3: CATSDQTATGELFF. The CDR3 DNA reads as TGTGCCACCAGTGATCAGACAGCAACCGGGGAGCTGTTTTTT. The chain links TRBV24-1 to TRBJ2-2, with a possible D match to TRBD1 (5 bases). The ends were cut back, 3 bases at V and 5 bases at J, with 9 bases in the middle. CDR1 is KGHDR, CDR2 SFDVKD, per germline. The CDR3 has 14 residues.

This rearrangement joins TRBV2 to TRBJ2-3; 11 positions agree with TRBD2. CDR3 length: 14 residues. The germline gives CDR1 SNHLY, CDR2 FYNNEI. The V segment lost 4 bases and the J segment 4 bases; nucleotides outside the gene matches: 1. Here the CDR3 DNA reads TGTGCCAGCAGTGTAGCGGGAGGGGCAGATACGCAGTATTTT. It encodes CASSVAGGADTQYF.

In nucleotides, the CDR3 is TGTGCCAGTAGTACAGGGGGCTCCACTGAAGCTTTCTTT. Its protein product is CASSTGGSTEAFF. This rearrangement joins TRBV19 to TRBJ1-1, with 8 bases fitting TRBD1. V lost 4 bases, J lost 4 bases, and 2 bases stayed unmatched. The CDR3 runs 13 residues. The V gene's germline CDR1 is LNHDA and CDR2 SQIVND (reference sequence).

The J gene is TRBJ1-2, the V gene TRBV9; 10 bases are shared with TRBD1. V trimming: 4 bases; J trimming: 4 bases; junction bases outside the gene matches: 7. CDR1 is SGDLS, CDR2 YYNGEE, per germline. This CDR3 is 15 amino acids long. DNA of the CDR3: TGTGCCAGCAGCCTTCGACAGGGGGCTCTCTATGGCTACACCTTC. Its protein is CASSLRQGALYGYTF.

V usage is TRBV18 and J usage is TRBJ2-2; weak D call: TRBD1 (6 bases). V was pared by 2 bases and J by 3 bases, with 10 bases between. The CDR3 has 15 amino acids. Germline loops: CDR1 KGHSH, CDR2 LQKENI. CDR3 in DNA: TGTGCCAGCTCACCAGGGGGCAGGGACACCGGGGAGCTGTTTTTT. It yields the protein CASSPGGRDTGELFF.

This clone was observed a handful of times. CDR3 DNA sequence: TGTGCCAGTAAGATCGGACAGGCTAACACTGAAGCTTTCTTT. Its translation is CASKIGQANTEAFF. The chain has TRBV19 and TRBJ1-1; 7 bases agree with TRBD1. CDR1 LNHDA and CDR2 SQIVND come from the germline V gene (reference sequence). The CDR3 has 14 residues. The ends lost 7 bases at V and 2 bases at J; junction bases unmatched: 7.

The V call is TRBV4-1, the J call TRBJ2-7, with a possible D match to TRBD2 (5 bases). Looked up from germline, CDR1 is MGHRA and CDR2 is YSYEKL. CDR3 length: 12 residues. Trimming left V 7 bases short and J 8 bases short, with 15 bases between. CDR3 loop: CASKGSSGKQYF. As DNA, the CDR3 is TGCGCCAGCAAGGGATCAAGCGGCAAGCAGTACTTC.

Here the CDR3 reads CASSFDFGEQYF. DNA for the CDR3: TGTGCCAGCAGTTTCGACTTTGGCGAGCAGTACTTC. The V and J genes are TRBV2 and TRBJ2-7, with D unclear. The CDR3 totals 12 residues. V was trimmed by 5 bases and J by 6 bases, leaving 11 bases between them. The germline CDR1 and CDR2 sequences are SNHLY and FYNNEI. The complete variable domain, with remaining parts taken from reference TRBV2 and TRBJ2-7, reads EPEVTQTPSHQVTQMGQEVILRCVPISNHLYFYWYRQILGQKVEFLVSFYNNEISEKSEIFDDQFSVERPDGSNFTLKIRSTKLEDSAMYFCASSFDFGEQYFGPGTRLTVT.

V is TRBV12-3 or TRBV12-4 and J is TRBJ1-5, with D possibly being TRBD1 (6 bases). The ends were cut back, 6 bases at V and 6 bases at J, with 12 bases in the middle. The CDR3 sequence is 13 residues long. Here the CDR3 reads CASSRQAGQPQHF. CDR3 DNA sequence: TGTGCCAGCAGCCGACAGGCAGGTCAGCCCCAGCATTTT.

The J gene is TRBJ2-2, the V gene TRBV7-2; D is unresolved. Trimming removed 3 bases at V and 0 bases at J, with 8 bases between. This CDR3 is built from 15 residues. CDR1 is SGHTA and CDR2 is FQGNSA in the germline V gene. DNA of the CDR3: TGTGCCAGCAGCTTCCAGGTGACGAACACCGGGGAGCTGTTTTTT. Protein product: CASSFQVTNTGELFF. The full variable domain, completed using reference TRBV7-2 and TRBJ2-2, is GAGVSQSPSNKVTEKGKDVELRCDPISGHTALYWYRQSLGQGLEFLIYFQGNSAPDKSGLPSDRFSAERTGGSVSTLTIQRTQQEDSAVYLCASSFQVTNTGELFFGEGSRLTVL.

The chain couples TRBV21-1 to TRBJ2-2; TRBD1, as called in the table, went unchecked against the DNA. TRBV21-1 has pseudogene status. CDR3 size: 15 residues. The CDR3, as DNA: TGTGCCAGCAGCAACAGGGGGCGCAACACCGGGGAGCTGTTTTTT. This sequence encodes CASSNRGRNTGELFF.